This TCR beta chain was captured in a study of shared clonotypes between healthy human individuals (dated by TCRdb to about 2020). General notes on the study: Two women and a few men aged 18 to 49 years were included in the cohort. Per donor, three plates each were used for CD4 naive and CD4 memory, two for CD8 naive, and one for CD8 memory. Libraries were prepared and TCR repertoires were sequenced by different laboratories using diverse techniques, in order to increase sequencing depth and limit assay-specific biases. To estimate repertoire size and how much clonotypes are shared between individuals, the study performed deep sequencing of blood TCR repertoires from five healthy adults. Leukapheresis yielded between about 0.94 and 8.9 billion PBMCs per donor. The paper's findings and limits, for the study overall: Because the study included only a small number of donors, the genetic and exposure-history diversity represented was limited. Larger estimated clonotype richness was generally found for naive subsets than for memory subsets. Sharing across several donors was observed for about 4.8% of naive CD4, over 3% of naive CD8, over 2% of memory CD4, and approximately 0.41% of memory CD8 clonotypes. Pairwise subsampling led to the expectation that sequencing depth would affect the degree of clonotype sharing among donors. Sampling was limited to blood, and TCR repertoires in tissue likely differ from TCR repertoires in blood. Even with the large sequencing depth, rarefaction of the sorted-subset datasets indicated that sequencing was incomplete. Clonotypes shared by all four sorted-subset donors showed higher generation probabilities than non-shared clonotypes.

In the case of this clone: Its recognized antigen is unknown. No base qualities exist here, and no much larger clone lies one base off it.

Using the deep immunoSEQ assay, TCR CDR3 regions were amplified from genomic DNA by multiplex PCR. Extracted genomic DNA from each cell subset was spread evenly across all wells of several immunoSEQ 96-well plates, with each plate serving as a replicate. Each replicate PCR for sorted subsets received about 210 ng genomic DNA, equal to some 32,000 T cell genomes. Purified libraries were measured with a Qubit 3.0 fluorometer, size-checked on a Bioanalyzer 2100, and measured again with the KAPA Library Quantification kit. Every immunoSEQ 96-well plate was sequenced on a separate single-read 150-cycle Illumina NextSeq 550 flow cell. From the authors' description of their analysis: Because the immunoSEQ output held only junctional sequences and lacked quality scores, the filtering could not match the filtering applied to full-length reads. Sequences were annotated with PyIR, a Python wrapper for IgBLAST v1.9, and V/J genes and CDR3 were assigned using IMGT germline references. Any read was removed if the V/J assignment was weak (E-value above 1e-6), the CDR3 was missing, or the read contained stop codons, out-of-frame junctions, or ambiguous translated residues. V3J clonotypes were defined by identical inferred V gene, J gene, and CDR3 amino acid sequence. The percentage overlap between two repertoires was calculated by dividing the number of shared unique clonotypes by the size of the smaller repertoire. Three approaches were used to assess repertoire richness: RTK rarefaction, the Chao1 estimator, and Recon v2.1 estimates of unobserved clonotypes. Generation probabilities were computed with OLGA for all TCRbeta clonotypes obtained by the gDNA method from several donors. What TCRdb holds here is the immuneACCESS table cut down to in-frame rearrangements. Part of the clones is not present; checked against another copy, under half of the missing clones reflect an unresolved V gene, and the others are unexplained. That table supplies the V and J calls and clone size; D and trimming were determined from the DNA. Here the sample has approximately 2.5 million clones; roughly nine tenths occur a single time. The biggest ten clones account for 0.13% to 0.15% of the sample.

Healthy HIV-negative adults with no recently reported acute infections or vaccinations were included as donors. Only Caucasian adults living in Nashville, Tennessee, USA were represented among the donors. CD4+ T cells were enriched through magnetic negative selection, after which naive cells were positively selected on CD45RA and the remaining negative fraction served as the memory subset. After blood collection by leukapheresis, PBMCs were isolated using Ficoll-Histopaque density gradient centrifugation and then cryopreserved in the vapor phase of liquid nitrogen. Analytical flow cytometry was used to check the purity and quantity of each magnetically sorted T cell population. From each sorted fraction, genomic DNA was isolated and quantified by UV absorbance on a Nanodrop 2000c. Sequenced input: naive CD4+ T cells sorted from blood. The cell subset or site label corresponds to: CD45RA+ positively selected. This clonotype was obtained from a man aged 18 to 29 in good health.

The nucleotide sequence is TGTGCCAGCAGCTTAGGGGGGACAGGGGGAGAAAAACTGTTTTTT. It translates as CASSLGGTGGEKLFF. Here the chain combines TRBV7-6 and TRBJ1-4, with 11 bases aligning to TRBD1. The CDR3 contains 15 residues, cysteine and phenylalanine counted. The kept DNA is CDR3 alone, 45 bases in frame from the first base. Germline trimming amounts to 1 base on V and 8 bases on J, with 3 as the count of junction bases outside the gene matches. Reading the germline V gene gives CDR1 SGHVS and CDR2 FNYEAQ.